This paragraph covers one TCR beta chain sequence. The sample originates from a study of shared clonotypes between healthy human individuals. Across the study: Plates per donor: three CD4 naive, three CD4 memory, two CD8 naive, one CD8 memory.

This CDR3 has 16 residues. Germline trimming cut 5 bases from V and 2 bases from J; bases unmatched to any gene: 9. CDR1 and CDR2 from the germline V gene are MDHEN and SYDVKM. This table comes from immunoSEQ multiplex PCR, and its TCRdb copy is limited to in-frame clones, with some not included. Among some 2.1 million clones listed, about 95% were seen once. Sequenced sample: naive CD4+ T cells sorted from blood. Subset in this sample: CD45RA+ positively selected. This receptor was taken from a man younger than 35 in good health. This chain joins TRBV28 and TRBJ2-7, with 10 bases aligning to TRBD2. The CDR3 spells CASSTWGLATTYEQYF. DNA for the CDR3: TGTGCCAGCAGTACCTGGGGACTAGCGACAACCTACGAGCAGTACTTC.